Following are 32 T cell receptor beta chains from one sample sequenced in a study of post-analysis software for immune sequencing data. TCR beta libraries were prepared from cDNA with unique molecular identifiers. Via MiXCR, TCRdb re-called the PCR reads, giving one row per CDR3 protein. The sample consists of hundreds of thousands of distinct CDR3 sequences, 59% of them appearing once. Broader study findings: TRBV segments more frequent in patients than in controls numbered roughly 5 and included TRBV5-6, TRBV5-1 and TRBV20-1.

Their target antigens are unknown. Material: blood. The receptors come from a girl aged 2 to 9 with multiple sclerosis.

The rearrangement uses TRBV7-2 and TRBJ2-2; the D gene is possibly TRBD2 (6 bases). Deletions cut 2 bases from V and 3 bases from J, with 13 bases between. CDR3 length equals 16 residues. Germline values: CDR1 SGHTA, CDR2 FQGNSA. CDR3 DNA: TGTGCCAGCAGCTTATTTGGCGGGACGGACACCGGGGAGCTGTTTTTT. Protein sequence: CASSLFGGTDTGELFF.

V gene TRBV29-1 combines with J gene TRBJ2-1; 8 bases are a match to TRBD2. Trimming removed 6 bases from V and 8 bases from J; junction bases left unmatched: 15. This CDR3 is 15 amino acids long. The germline gives CDR1 SQVTM, CDR2 ANQGSEA. The CDR3 sequence: CSVAFLGLAGDEQFF. CDR3 sequence (DNA): TGCAGCGTAGCCTTCCTCGGACTAGCTGGCGATGAGCAGTTCTTC.

V gene TRBV4-2 combines with J gene TRBJ2-1, with TRBD2 matching 8 bases. V shed 2 bases and J 7 bases; nucleotides not matched to a gene: 16. This CDR3 has 18 amino acids. Per germline, CDR1 LGHNA and CDR2 YNFKEQ. The CDR3 DNA follows: TGTGCCAGCAGCCAAAGGGGGTGGGCGCAGCGGGAGTCGAATGAGCAGTTCTTC. Translation: CASSQRGWAQRESNEQFF.

The chain carries TRBV30 and TRBJ1-1; a possible D gene is TRBD1 (5 bases). Germline assignment: CDR1 GTSNPN and CDR2 SVGIG (reference sequence). V lost 8 bases, J lost 5 bases, and 6 bases lay in between. The CDR3 spans 9 residues. The CDR3 spells CAGGTEAFF. The CDR3 DNA reads as TGTGCCGGGGGGACTGAAGCTTTCTTT.

This clonotype has a handful of counts. The V call is TRBV14, the J call TRBJ1-2; a weak D match, TRBD1 (5 bases). The length of the CDR3 is 14 residues. The germline V gene has CDR1 SGHDN and CDR2 FVKESK. V was shortened by 0 bases and J by 8 bases, with 13 bases between the two germline ends. This CDR3 reads CASSQDGQGGGYTF. CDR3 DNA sequence: TGTGCCAGCAGCCAAGATGGTCAGGGAGGCGGCTACACCTTC.

Only a few counts were recorded for this clonotype. The chain uses TRBV29-1 and TRBJ2-5, with D uncertain. The CDR3 extends over 8 amino acids. Trimming removed 7 bases at V and 5 bases at J, with 2 bases between. Germline CDR1 and CDR2: SQVTM and ANQGSEA. CDR3 sequence (DNA): TGCAGCGCGGAGACCCAGTACTTC. Its protein is CSAETQYF.

This clonotype was observed a few times. The chain joins TRBV7-9 to TRBJ2-3, with 10 nucleotides matching TRBD2. The CDR3 sequence is 17 residues long. V was pared by 4 bases and J by 4 bases, with 11 bases of the junction left unmatched. The germline V gene encodes CDR1 SEHNR and CDR2 FQNEAQ (reference sequence). DNA for the CDR3: TGTGCCAGCAGCTCGCGGATGACTAGCGGGTGCGCAGATACGCAGTATTTT. Residues: CASSSRMTSGCADTQYF.

This sequence joins TRBV7-2 and TRBJ2-1; the D gene is possibly TRBD1 (6 bases). The V and J ends lost 1 base and 10 bases respectively, with 11 bases between them. This CDR3 comprises 13 residues. Germline-derived CDR1 and CDR2 are SGHTA and FQGNSA. CDR3 amino acids: CASSLGQAREQFF. CDR3 sequence (DNA): TGTGCCAGCAGCTTAGGACAGGCCCGGGAGCAGTTCTTC.

This clonotype was seen a few times. V and J are TRBV20-1 and TRBJ2-1, with a possible D match to TRBD2 (5 bases). CDR3 length: 17 amino acids. Per the germline V gene, CDR1 is DFQATT and CDR2 is SNEGSKA (reference sequence). Between the trimmed V and J ends, which lost 5 bases and 7 bases, there was a span of 27 bases. The CDR3 DNA sequence: TGCAGTGCTGCCGGATATGGTTCGGCGCTTACTAGTAATGAGCAGTTCTTC. This codes for CSAAGYGSALTSNEQFF.

The rearrangement uses TRBV29-1 and TRBJ1-5; no definite D call. The CDR3 is made up of 14 amino acids. V lost 5 bases and J lost 1, with 12 bases in between. Germline loops: CDR1 SQVTM, CDR2 ANQGSEA. CDR3 in DNA: TGCAGCGTTCGCGAGACCCTGAGCAATCAGCCCCAGCATTTT. This encodes CSVRETLSNQPQHF.

The CDR3 reads CSGYKGEAETQYF. The CDR3, as DNA: TGCAGCGGCTACAAGGGAGAGGCAGAGACCCAGTACTTC. This rearrangement joins TRBV29-1 to TRBJ2-5; tentative D call: TRBD2 (5 bases). Trimming removed 7 bases from V and 4 bases from J, with 16 bases in between. The CDR3 has 13 residues. Germline-derived CDR1 and CDR2 are SQVTM and ANQGSEA.

This clonotype appeared a few times. V usage is TRBV7-3 and J usage is TRBJ2-3; D gene uncertain. The germline V and J ends were trimmed by 0 bases and 6 bases, with 10 bases remaining between them. The CDR3 totals 14 residues. The germline V gene has CDR1 SGHTA and CDR2 FQGTGA. CDR3 nucleotide sequence: TGTGCCAGCAGCTTAACGTTAGGTGGGGATACGCAGTATTTT. It codes for CASSLTLGGDTQYF.

This clonotype was observed a few times. The rearrangement uses TRBV7-2 and TRBJ2-3; D tentatively reads TRBD1 or TRBD2 (6 bases each). Germline V gene sequence: CDR1 SGHTA, CDR2 FQGNSA. V was shortened by 2 bases and J by 2 bases, with 11 bases between the two germline ends. This CDR3 is 15 amino acids long. CDR3 protein: CASSLSGADTDTQYF. In DNA form, the CDR3 reads TGTGCCAGCAGCTTATCGGGGGCTGACACAGATACGCAGTATTTT.

The CDR3 sequence is CASSQDRAGADTQYF. The CDR3 coding sequence is TGTGCCAGCAGCCAAGATCGGGCGGGGGCAGATACGCAGTATTTT. The V and J genes are TRBV3-1 and TRBJ2-3, with 7 bases that match TRBD2. Trimming took 0 bases from V and 4 from J; bases not matched to a gene: 4. The CDR3 sequence is 15 residues long. Germline loops: CDR1 LGHDT, CDR2 YNNKEL (reference sequence).

The CDR3 nucleotides are TGTGCCAGCAGCTCCCATGAGGGCGGGGAGCAGTTCTTC. Translation: CASSSHEGGEQFF. This chain uses TRBV7-6 with TRBJ2-1; a possible D gene is TRBD2 (5 bases). Per the germline V gene, CDR1 is SGHVS and CDR2 is FNYEAQ. V lost 4 bases and J lost 10, with 14 bases in between. This CDR3 is built from 13 residues.

This sequence joins TRBV7-9 and TRBJ2-1, with D perhaps TRBD2 (5 bases). Trimming took off 5 bases at V and 8 bases at J, with 10 bases between the two ends. There are 12 residues in the CDR3. CDR1 is SEHNR and CDR2 is FQNEAQ in the germline V gene (reference sequence). Here the CDR3 DNA reads TGTGCCAGCAGCCCCACTAGAGATGAGCAGTTCTTC. Its protein is CASSPTRDEQFF.

V is TRBV20-1 and J is TRBJ2-3; possibly TRBD2 for D (6 bases). The V end lost 2 bases, the J end lost 6 bases, and 12 bases lay between the germline ends. CDR3 length: 13 amino acids. Germline CDR1 DFQATT, CDR2 SNEGSKA (reference sequence). This CDR3 is CSARQRGEDTQYF. CDR3 DNA sequence: TGCAGTGCTAGACAACGCGGGGAGGATACGCAGTATTTT.

The chain recombines TRBV19 with TRBJ1-2, with D perhaps matching TRBD1 (5 bases). CDR3 length: 15 residues. In germline, CDR1 is LNHDA, CDR2 SQIVND (reference sequence). The V and J ends lost 5 bases and 8 bases respectively, with 21 bases between them. This CDR3 reads CASSPRGPASSGYTF. For the CDR3, the DNA is TGTGCCAGTAGTCCCCGGGGACCGGCCTCCTCGGGCTACACCTTC.

The CDR3 sequence is CSASSRPEQFF. CDR3 nucleotide sequence: TGCAGTGCTAGTTCGCGGCCTGAGCAGTTCTTC. The gene calls are TRBV20-1 and TRBJ2-1; D ambiguous. V was pared by 3 bases and J by 9 bases, with 9 bases between. This CDR3 has 11 amino acids. Germline V lookup: CDR1 DFQATT, CDR2 SNEGSKA (reference sequence).

The V call is TRBV29-1, the J call TRBJ2-1, with 10 bases aligning to TRBD2. This CDR3 is 14 amino acids long. Per germline, CDR1 SQVTM and CDR2 ANQGSEA. The junction had 10 bases not matched to a gene; V was cut back by 6 bases and J by 8 bases. In nucleotides, the CDR3 is TGCAGCGTGGGGGCTAGCGGGAGTTTCTATGAGCAGTTCTTC. Its translation is CSVGASGSFYEQFF.

This chain joins TRBV27 and TRBJ2-7; 7 bases fit TRBD2. This CDR3 is built from 13 residues. Trimming took 4 bases from V and 7 from J; bases not matched to a gene: 7. Germline V CDR1 and CDR2: MNHEY, SMNVEV (reference sequence). DNA of the CDR3: TGTGCCAGCAGTTCAACTAGCGCGGGGGAGCAGTACTTC. As protein: CASSSTSAGEQYF.

The chain has TRBV20-1 and TRBJ2-5, with TRBD1 matching over 7 bases. CDR3 length equals 15 residues. The germline V gene encodes CDR1 DFQATT and CDR2 SNEGSKA (reference sequence). Germline trimming cut 4 bases from V and 3 bases from J; bases unmatched to any gene: 11. DNA for the CDR3: TGCAGTGCTACCACGACAGGGCTAGGGAAAGAGACCCAGTACTTC. It encodes CSATTTGLGKETQYF.

This clonotype was detected only a few times. The chain links TRBV10-2 to TRBJ2-5; 7 nucleotides agree with TRBD2. The junction had 6 bases not matched to a gene; V was cut back by 3 bases and J by 11 bases. Germline-derived CDR1 and CDR2 are WSHSY and SAAADI. The CDR3 is made up of 12 amino acids. The CDR3 here is CASSDYRGEQYF. For the CDR3, the DNA is TGCGCCAGCAGTGATTATCGGGGGGAGCAGTACTTC.

The DNA for the CDR3 is TGCAGCGTTGAAGGCACTGGCTTACTTAGCTCCTACAATGAGCAGTTCTTC. Translated, it gives CSVEGTGLLSSYNEQFF. The chain combines TRBV29-1 with TRBJ2-1, with D unresolved. V shed 1 base and J shed 0 bases, with 16 bases lying between them. The CDR3 runs 17 residues. CDR1 SQVTM and CDR2 ANQGSEA come from the germline V gene.

This clonotype was detected only a few times. The DNA of the CDR3 is TGTGCCAGTAGTATAAGACAGCTATCAATCTCTGGGGCCAACGTCCTGACTTTC. Encoded protein: CASSIRQLSISGANVLTF. The chain uses TRBV19 and TRBJ2-6, with TRBD1 as a possible D gene (5 bases). The V end was cut by 2 bases, the J end by 0 bases, with 14 bases between. This CDR3 is built from 18 residues. Germline V gives CDR1 LNHDA, CDR2 SQIVND (reference sequence).

The genes are TRBV5-5 and TRBJ1-2; tentatively, D is TRBD1 (6 bases). Germline V gene lookup returns CDR1 SGHKS and CDR2 YYEKEE (reference sequence). The CDR3 length is 16 residues. The ends were cut back, 4 bases at V and 4 bases at J, with 20 bases in the middle. CDR3 nucleotide sequence: TGTGCCAGCAGCATGTCAGGGGTGGGAAGAGGCTATGGCTACACCTTC. Residues: CASSMSGVGRGYGYTF.

Worth noting for this clonotype: A read error may account for a junction end that differs from germline. The V call is TRBV12-3 or TRBV12-4, the J call TRBJ1-2; D may be TRBD1 (6 bases). The CDR3 runs to 13 residues. Written as DNA, the CDR3 is TGTACCAGCAGTTTCCAACAGGGTGGTGGCTACACCTTC. Protein sequence: CTSSFQQGGGYTF.

The chain carries TRBV7-2 and TRBJ2-3; no firm D call. The CDR3 loop spans 15 amino acids. In germline, CDR1 is SGHTA, CDR2 FQGNSA. V was cut by 3 bases and J by 3 bases, with 13 bases left in between. CDR3 sequence: CASSLELGETDTQYF. The CDR3 DNA sequence: TGTGCCAGCAGCTTGGAGTTAGGAGAGACAGATACGCAGTATTTT.

The chain links TRBV6-5 to TRBJ2-1, with 10 bases aligning to TRBD2. Germline V CDR1 and CDR2: MNHEY, SVGAGI. V lost 2 bases, J lost 12 bases, and 13 bases stayed unmatched. The CDR3 is 16 residues long. The CDR3 region is CASSYGTSEGGSAQFF. In DNA form, the CDR3 reads TGTGCCAGCAGTTACGGGACTAGCGAAGGGGGAAGTGCGCAGTTCTTC.

The rearrangement uses TRBV11-2 and TRBJ2-1; 9 positions agree with TRBD1. Germline lookup yields CDR1 SGHAT and CDR2 FQNNGV. The CDR3 extends over 17 amino acids. V lost 3 bases, J lost 1 base, and 7 bases stayed unmatched. The CDR3: CASSFLQGQGSYNEQFF. As DNA, the CDR3 is TGTGCCAGCAGCTTCCTTCAGGGACAGGGTTCCTACAATGAGCAGTTCTTC.

This clonotype was counted a few times. The J gene is TRBJ2-3, the V gene TRBV20-1; either TRBD1 or TRBD2 may fit D (5 bases each). The CDR3 length is 13 residues. The V end was cut by 6 bases, the J end by 13 bases, with 23 bases between. CDR1 and CDR2 (germline): DFQATT, SNEGSKA (reference sequence). This CDR3 reads CSAREPRGGDKYF. The CDR3 bases are TGCAGTGCCAGGGAGCCGCGAGGCGGAGACAAGTATTTT.

This chain links TRBV5-1 with TRBJ1-5; TRBD1 might be the D (5 bases). V was shortened by 7 bases and J by 3 bases, with 11 bases between the two germline ends. Germline CDR1 SGHRS, CDR2 YFSETQ. The CDR3 has 13 amino acids. CDR3 sequence reads: CASRLGDNQPQHF. Here the CDR3 DNA reads TGCGCCAGCCGCCTAGGGGACAATCAGCCCCAGCATTTT. Full variable domain (rest looked up from reference TRBV5-1 and TRBJ1-5): KAGVTQTPRYLIKTRGQQVTLSCSPISGHRSVSWYQQTPGQGLQFLFEYFSETQRNKGNFPGRFSGRQFSNSRSEMNVSTLELGDSALYLCASRLGDNQPQHFGDGTRLSIL.